This entry features one T cell receptor (beta chain) sequence. Its antigen is not identified. This record comes from a study of T cells after posttransplantation cyclophosphamide. Study-level findings and limits: Later blood repertoires were often dominated by clones from the donor CD8+ memory compartment. Skin or GI-infiltrating T cells shared few TRB sequences with blood. Recipient CMV seropositivity and CMV reactivation strongly tracked TRB clonality.

This related bone marrow graft donor gave peripheral blood on the day of marrow donation. Unmatched junction bases numbered 11, after V lost 5 bases and J lost 8 bases. CDR3 size: 15 residues. CDR1 is SGHTA and CDR2 is FQGNSA in the germline V gene. Assay: immunoSEQ multiplex PCR; the TCRdb copy retains only in-frame clones and omits some. The sample records tens of thousands of clones, just over 90% being singletons. Sequences were obtained from PBMCs. This receptor was obtained from a woman in her thirties in good health and a related stem cell transplant donor. The chain uses TRBV7-2 and TRBJ1-4; 7 bases line up with TRBD1. In DNA form, the CDR3 reads TGTGCCAGCAGCCGGGACAGTCTCTTGAACGAAAAACTGTTTTTT. This encodes CASSRDSLLNEKLFF.